These 26 T cell receptor beta chains originate from one sample sequenced in a study of blood T cell repertoires in COVID-19. The protocol was immunoSEQ multiplex PCR, while the TCRdb copy is restricted to in-frame clones and leaves out a portion. Here the sample spans more than 120,000 clones, roughly 90% being singletons. Sequences were obtained from peripheral blood. The origin of the receptors is a human donor in a cohort sampled during active COVID-19.

The chain has TRBV19 and TRBJ1-5; D possibly corresponds to TRBD1 (6 bases). The V end lost 3 bases, the J end lost 6 bases, and 12 bases lay between the germline ends. The germline gives CDR1 LNHDA, CDR2 SQIVND (reference sequence). The CDR3 spans 14 residues. CDR3 in DNA: TGTGCCAGTAGTATCAAGGGGGGGAGTCAGCCCCAGCATTTT. It codes for CASSIKGGSQPQHF.

The V gene is TRBV7-9, the J gene TRBJ2-1; 11 bases agree with TRBD1. The CDR3 loop spans 15 amino acids. V dropped 2 bases and J dropped 8; count of bases not matched to a gene: 5. Germline CDR1 and CDR2: SEHNR and FQNEAQ (reference sequence). The chain's CDR3 is CASSLHGTGGDEQFF. In DNA, the CDR3 is TGTGCCAGCAGCTTACACGGGACAGGGGGGGATGAGCAGTTCTTC.

V gene TRBV4-2 combines with J gene TRBJ2-5; 11 bases are a match to TRBD2. Trimming took 5 bases from V and 3 from J; bases not matched to a gene: 2. CDR1 is LGHNA and CDR2 is YNFKEQ in the germline V gene. The CDR3 has 14 residues. The CDR3 spells CASSALAGEETQYF. Written as DNA, the CDR3 is TGTGCCAGCAGCGCACTAGCGGGGGAAGAGACCCAGTACTTC.

This chain joins TRBV10-1 and TRBJ2-1, with 9 bases identical to TRBD2. J gave up 2 bases and V 6 bases, and 8 bases lay outside the gene matches. Germline V CDR1 and CDR2: WNHNN, SYGVQD (reference sequence). The CDR3 length is 16 residues. The CDR3 sequence: CASSLSGGLPYNEQFF. The CDR3 DNA is TGCGCCAGCAGCCTCAGCGGGGGGCTACCCTACAATGAGCAGTTCTTC.

The CDR3 region is CASSSGQGLGDTQYF. The CDR3 nucleotides are TGTGCCAGCAGCTCGGGACAGGGGTTAGGAGATACGCAGTATTTT. V is TRBV11-1 and J is TRBJ2-3, with TRBD1 matching over 10 bases. CDR1 and CDR2 (germline): SGHAT, FQDESV (reference sequence). This CDR3 is 15 amino acids long. V was pared by 4 bases and J by 5 bases, with 6 bases of the junction left unmatched.

The chain has TRBV6-2 or TRBV6-3 and TRBJ1-6, with 8 bases matching TRBD1. Per germline, CDR1 MNHEY and CDR2 SVGEGT. The CDR3 is 13 residues long. V dropped 5 bases and J dropped 7; count of bases not matched to a gene: 1. CDR3 protein: CASSRQGNSPLHF. DNA of the CDR3: TGTGCCAGCAGTCGACAGGGGAATTCACCCCTCCACTTT.

The rearrangement joins TRBV30 to TRBJ1-2, with 8 bases that match TRBD1. This CDR3 region has 13 residues. Per germline, CDR1 GTSNPN and CDR2 SVGIG (reference sequence). The CDR3 region is CAFSRGQGYGYTF. DNA of the CDR3: TGTGCTTTCTCCCGCGGACAGGGCTATGGCTACACCTTC.

The chain joins TRBV14 to TRBJ2-6, with D perhaps TRBD1 (5 bases). CDR3 length: 17 amino acids. V dropped 3 bases and J dropped 0 bases, with 12 bases sitting between them. The germline gives CDR1 SGHDN, CDR2 FVKESK. Here the CDR3 reads CASSHRTFVSGANVLTF. The CDR3 region has the DNA TGTGCCAGCAGCCATCGGACATTCGTCTCTGGGGCCAACGTCCTGACTTTC.

This clone showed up just once. The rearrangement uses TRBV5-1 and TRBJ1-4; D perhaps matches TRBD1 (5 bases). This CDR3 has 14 amino acids. Deletions cut 0 bases from V and 10 bases from J, with 13 bases between. The germline V gene encodes CDR1 SGHRS and CDR2 YFSETQ. The CDR3 region is CASSLDTGEAKLFF. DNA of the CDR3: TGCGCCAGCAGCTTGGATACAGGAGAAGCAAAACTGTTTTTT.

CDR3 nucleotides: TGCGCCAGCAGCTTGGGGATTAGCGGGGTCTACAATGAGCAGTTCTTC. Translation: CASSLGISGVYNEQFF. The chain carries TRBV5-1 and TRBJ2-1; the match to TRBD2 covers 8 bases. Trimming at V came to 0 bases and at J to 3 bases, leaving 5 bases not matched to a gene. Germline lookup yields CDR1 SGHRS and CDR2 YFSETQ. This CDR3 spans 16 amino acids. Full variable domain (rest looked up from reference TRBV5-1 and TRBJ2-1): KAGVTQTPRYLIKTRGQQVTLSCSPISGHRSVSWYQQTPGQGLQFLFEYFSETQRNKGNFPGRFSGRQFSNSRSEMNVSTLELGDSALYLCASSLGISGVYNEQFFGPGTRLTVL.

The rearrangement links TRBV27 to TRBJ1-5; D might be TRBD1 (5 bases). Germline loops: CDR1 MNHEY, CDR2 SMNVEV (reference sequence). CDR3 length: 14 amino acids. The V and J ends lost 5 bases and 6 bases respectively, with 14 bases between them. The CDR3 nucleotides are TGTGCCAGCAGTCGAAGGGGTGACAGTCAGCCCCAGCATTTT. Protein product: CASSRRGDSQPQHF.

This clone has a single count. The chain recombines TRBV27 with TRBJ1-5; a possible D gene is TRBD1 (6 bases). Germline-derived CDR1 and CDR2 are MNHEY and SMNVEV (reference sequence). The length of the CDR3 is 13 residues. Trimming pared 5 bases from V and 4 bases from J, leaving 9 bases between. DNA of the CDR3: TGTGCCAGCAGTATGACAGGAAATCAGCCCCAGCATTTT. It is translated as CASSMTGNQPQHF.

V gene TRBV6-5 combines with J gene TRBJ2-5, with 8 bases aligning to TRBD1. The CDR3 runs to 16 residues. V was clipped by 0 bases and J by 1 base; unmatched bases: 4. Germline CDR1 MNHEY, CDR2 SVGAGI. CDR3 amino acids: CASSYSTGETQETQYF. In DNA, the CDR3 is TGTGCCAGCAGTTACTCGACAGGGGAGACCCAAGAGACCCAGTACTTC.

The chain recombines TRBV12-3 or TRBV12-4 with TRBJ1-1; D uncertain. This CDR3 contains 13 residues. V lost 6 bases to trimming and J lost 0 bases, with 8 bases between them. DNA for the CDR3: TGTGCCAGCAGCCTTAGTCTGAACACTGAAGCTTTCTTT. The encoded protein is CASSLSLNTEAFF.

This clone turned up a few times. V is TRBV6-2 or TRBV6-3 and J is TRBJ2-7; 9 nucleotides line up with TRBD1. CDR1 and CDR2 from the germline V gene are MNHEY and SVGEGT. The CDR3 is 17 residues long. Germline trimming cut 2 bases from V and 3 bases from J; bases unmatched to any gene: 11. CDR3 in DNA: TGTGCCAGCAGTTACCCGGTGCGGGACAGGGTCGTCTACGAGCAGTACTTC. It yields the protein CASSYPVRDRVVYEQYF.

The chain combines TRBV5-6 with TRBJ1-1; 10 bases agree with TRBD1. The V gene's germline CDR1 is SGHDT and CDR2 YYEEEE. V was clipped by 3 bases and J by 1 base; unmatched bases: 0. The CDR3 has 14 residues. Here the CDR3 reads CASSWDRGNTEAFF. The CDR3 DNA sequence: TGTGCCAGCAGCTGGGACAGGGGGAACACTGAAGCTTTCTTT.

J is TRBJ2-2 and V is TRBV11-2, with a possible D match to TRBD1 (5 bases). Between the trimmed V and J ends, which lost 6 bases and 1 base, there was a span of 12 bases. Looked up from germline, CDR1 is SGHAT and CDR2 is FQNNGV. CDR3 length: 15 residues. CDR3: CASSQDQGNTGELFF. The CDR3 DNA sequence: TGTGCCAGCAGTCAAGACCAGGGGAACACCGGGGAGCTGTTTTTT.

The chain links TRBV7-2 to TRBJ2-3; 11 nucleotides align to TRBD2. CDR1 is SGHTA and CDR2 is FQGNSA in the germline V gene. The CDR3 extends over 15 amino acids. Trimming took 5 bases from V and 4 from J; bases not matched to a gene: 5. CDR3 sequence reads: CASSTSGGRADTQYF. The CDR3 DNA reads TGTGCCAGCAGCACTAGCGGGGGCCGTGCAGATACGCAGTATTTT.

This chain uses TRBV18 with TRBJ1-5; 9 nucleotides agree with TRBD1. J lost 12 bases, V lost 3 bases, and 12 bases had no gene match. The germline gives CDR1 KGHSH, CDR2 LQKENI. CDR3 length: 15 amino acids. CDR3 loop: CASSPEQGAGGSQHF. For the CDR3, the DNA is TGTGCCAGCTCACCGGAACAGGGGGCAGGGGGCAGCCAGCATTTT.

J is TRBJ1-4 and V is TRBV11-2; 10 nucleotides match TRBD1. J lost 7 bases, V lost 5 bases, and 10 bases had no gene match. Germline CDR1 SGHAT, CDR2 FQNNGV. This CDR3 is 16 amino acids long. DNA for the CDR3: TGTGCCAGCAGCGTTGGGAGGGGACAGGGGTTTGAAAAACTGTTTTTT. Translating it yields CASSVGRGQGFEKLFF.

The chain joins TRBV2 to TRBJ1-1; tentatively, D is TRBD1 (6 bases). The CDR3 totals 15 residues. With 3 bases removed from V and 3 bases from J, the gap between germline ends came to 14 bases. Germline loops: CDR1 SNHLY, CDR2 FYNNEI. The CDR3 loop reads CASSDEGQGYTEAFF. The CDR3 nucleotides are TGTGCCAGCAGTGACGAGGGGCAGGGGTACACTGAAGCTTTCTTT. The full variable domain, with the rest looked up from reference TRBV2 and TRBJ1-1, is EPEVTQTPSHQVTQMGQEVILRCVPISNHLYFYWYRQILGQKVEFLVSFYNNEISEKSEIFDDQFSVERPDGSNFTLKIRSTKLEDSAMYFCASSDEGQGYTEAFFGQGTRLTVV.

The CDR3 loop reads CASSQTGQMNTEAFF. The CDR3 DNA follows: TGCGCCAGCAGCCAGACGGGACAGATGAACACTGAAGCTTTCTTT. This chain joins TRBV4-1 and TRBJ1-1; 7 nucleotides match TRBD1. The CDR3 extends over 15 amino acids. J gave up 0 bases and V 3 bases, and 4 bases lay outside the gene matches. Germline lookup yields CDR1 MGHRA and CDR2 YSYEKL.

This clone came up once. The rearrangement joins TRBV11-3 to TRBJ2-6; 11 nucleotides line up with TRBD2. This CDR3 comprises 17 residues. V lost 0 bases, J lost 2 bases, and 0 bases stayed unmatched. The germline CDR1 and CDR2 sequences are SGHNT and YENEEA. CDR3 amino acids: CASSLDSGRAGANVLTF. CDR3 DNA sequence: TGTGCCAGCAGCTTAGATAGCGGGAGGGCTGGGGCCAACGTCCTGACTTTC.

This clone was observed a handful of times. The chain links TRBV7-8 to TRBJ2-1; 7 nucleotides align to TRBD2. This CDR3 has 14 amino acids. Germline values: CDR1 SGHVS, CDR2 FQNEAQ. V trimming: 2 bases; J trimming: 4 bases; junction bases outside the gene matches: 2. CDR3 sequence (DNA): TGTGCCAGCAGCTTAAGCGGGGTATACAATGAGCAGTTCTTC. It codes for CASSLSGVYNEQFF.

The V gene is TRBV10-3, the J gene TRBJ2-2; 7 bases fit TRBD2. The germline gives CDR1 ENHRY, CDR2 SYGVKD. J was trimmed by 1 base and V by 5 bases; bases with no gene match: 7. CDR3 length equals 16 residues. CDR3 nucleotides: TGTGCCATCAGTATGGGGATAGCGGGGAACACCGGGGAGCTGTTTTTT. Amino acids: CAISMGIAGNTGELFF.

This chain connects TRBV5-4 to TRBJ1-3, with no clear D. The CDR3 length is 15 residues. Germline CDR1 and CDR2: SGHNT and YYREEE (reference sequence). Between the trimmed V and J ends, which lost 0 bases and 0 bases, there was a span of 7 bases. This CDR3 is CASSLGAPSGNTIYF. CDR3 DNA sequence: TGTGCCAGCAGCTTGGGCGCCCCCTCTGGAAACACCATATATTTT.